This TCR beta chain was profiled in a study of vaccination and CD4 T cells after COVID-19. About the study: Convalescent patients had positive nasal swab PCR results for SARS-CoV-2. Disease was mild in several and severe in one. The study collected post-vaccine samples a median 72 days after dose two, with a range of 14 to 241. Each of the control cultures got a CEFX pool, an HIV-1 Nef pool, or no peptide.

Treatment reported: approximately nine-day PBMC culture with coronavirus spike peptide pools or control peptides (ViraFEST assay). It was with roughly 10 IU/ml IL-2 and roughly 10 ug/ml peptide pools that about 2 million PBMCs per well were cultured. About this clonotype itself: Its antigen is as yet unknown.

This CDR3 region has 14 residues. CDR1 and CDR2 from the germline V gene are MNHNS and SASEGT. Losses at the gene ends were 6 bases for V and 6 bases for J; bases not matched to a gene: 9. Once obtained from cultured CD4+ T cells, the DNA was sequenced using the Oncomine TCR Beta short-read assay. Via MiXCR, TCRdb re-called the PCR reads, giving one row per CDR3 protein. The sample carries some 4,600 distinct CDR3 sequences, around 20% recorded once. This chain uses TRBV6-1 with TRBJ2-5; TRBD2 matches at 8 bases. The clonotype comes from a human donor who had recovered from COVID-19. The sequencing input was CD4+ T cells from blood, cultured in vitro. The CDR3 DNA follows: TGTGCCAGCAGACCCATAGCGGGGTTACAGACCCAGTACTTC. This codes for CASRPIAGLQTQYF.